The rows below give T cell receptor beta chains drawn from one sample of a study of CXCR3-negative and CXCR3-positive naive CD8 T cells. TCRdb reprocessed the 5' RACE reads, keeping one entry per CDR3 protein, no DNA. This listing includes 110,000 or so distinct CDR3 sequences. The sequenced sample was naive CXCR3+ CD8+ T cells from blood. The source is a human donor in good health. Some clones in this sample may be carry-over from other donors' samples. Each CDR3 is given with its conserved first and last residue.

j_gene | v_gene | CDR3aa
TRBJ2-7 | TRBV29-1 | CSVAGGRSYEQYF
TRBJ2-1 | TRBV14 | CASSQDWTRTSGSHEQFF
TRBJ1-5 | TRBV28 | CASSPRDTRQPQHF
TRBJ2-1 | TRBV2 | CASSESRQGFLDEQFF
TRBJ2-1 | TRBV9 | CASIQRSSGSLGEQFF
TRBJ2-2 | TRBV5-5 | CASQDRFDTGELFF
TRBJ2-1 | TRBV14 | CASSQDRLAGEVFF
TRBJ2-7 | TRBV7-9 | CASSPRAEANHEQYF
TRBJ1-5 | TRBV12-3/TRBV12-4 | CASSSPGQVNQPQHF
TRBJ2-5 | TRBV28 | CASSGYQETQYF
TRBJ2-7 | TRBV28 | CASSDRDRGYEQYF
TRBJ2-7 | TRBV2 | CASSEIDGYEQYF
TRBJ1-1 | TRBV5-1 | CASSFLTNTEAFF
TRBJ2-1 | TRBV19 | CASSIDLNEQFF
TRBJ2-3 | TRBV7-9 | CASSVGTFPDTDTQYF
TRBJ2-7 | TRBV19 | CASSIVLAGGYEQYF
TRBJ2-7 | TRBV20-1 | CSASDLGLYEQYF
TRBJ1-1 | TRBV7-8 | CASSLPSDRDDTEAFF
TRBJ2-5 | TRBV7-7 | CASSQGLLQETQYF
TRBJ2-2 | TRBV5-1 | CASSVNTGELFF
TRBJ2-1 | TRBV7-6 | CASSPGGGTGLFF
TRBJ2-3 | TRBV20-1 | CSARGGLESDTQYF
TRBJ1-4 | TRBV28 | CASTSPRKGNEKLFF
TRBJ1-2 | TRBV7-9 | CASSVSGQPNYGYTF
TRBJ2-7 | TRBV29-1 | CSVGDRLYDYEQYF
TRBJ2-5 | TRBV25-1 | CASSEFVDTYQENQYF
TRBJ2-1 | TRBV10-3 | CAISPLAGGYNEQFF
TRBJ2-3 | TRBV7-6 | CASRGRTDTQYF
TRBJ2-7 | TRBV12-3/TRBV12-4 | CASSVTSGRSPYEQYF
TRBJ2-1 | TRBV7-9 | CASSFRDRAYNEQFF
TRBJ2-1 | TRBV12-3/TRBV12-4 | CASSLWEGSYNEQFF
TRBJ2-1 | TRBV20-1 | CSANRGVGYNEQFF
TRBJ2-7 | TRBV4-1 | CASSHSTGSSYEQYF
TRBJ2-3 | TRBV5-1 | CASSFRGGGYADTQYF
TRBJ2-1 | TRBV28 | CASSPLNEQFF
TRBJ2-1 | TRBV7-9 | CASIHSFSYNEQFF
TRBJ1-2 | TRBV28 | CASSARDRFYGYTF
TRBJ2-3 | TRBV7-9 | CASSHLGQQTDTQYF
TRBJ2-3 | TRBV12-3/TRBV12-4 | CASSLRDRAGDTQYF
TRBJ1-1 | TRBV12-3/TRBV12-4 | CASSHSGGTEAFF
TRBJ2-7 | TRBV7-8 | CASSLGAANSYEQYF
TRBJ2-3 | TRBV28 | CASSFRGLVGADTQYF
TRBJ1-2 | TRBV29-1 | CSVEEGQEAFINYGYTF
TRBJ2-7 | TRBV20-1 | CSAELAGESYEQYF
TRBJ2-1 | TRBV12-5 | CASGLLNEQFF
TRBJ2-5 | TRBV5-1 | CASSQGLPEETQYF
TRBJ1-1 | TRBV13 | CASSLGPGMNTEAFF
TRBJ2-3 | TRBV28 | CASSFWTDTDTQYF